The rows below give T cell receptor beta chains drawn from one sample of a study of cytomegalovirus exposure and HLA in healthy donors. This table comes from immunoSEQ multiplex PCR, and its TCRdb copy is limited to in-frame clones, with some not included. The sample lists about 77,000 clones, around 79% occurring once. The specimen was PBMCs. The receptors originated from a man in his forties or fifties in good health and CMV-seronegative. CDR3s include the opening cysteine and the closing phenylalanine or tryptophan. Each record gives: J gene, V gene, D gene, clone size, CDR3 DNA, CDR3 protein. The D gene is left open where the match is weak. For some rows the clone size is stated as once, few or many, or as a class when expanded; others skip it.

>TRBJ2-7|TRBV5-6|.|.
TGTGCCAGCAGCTTGGGAGCTAGCGTATCGTACGAGCAGTACTTC
CASSLGASVSYEQYF
>TRBJ2-7|TRBV7-6|TRBD2|few
TGTGCCAGCAGCTTATCACTAGCGGGAGGGAGGGCCTACGAGCAGTACTTC
CASSLSLAGGRAYEQYF
>TRBJ1-2|TRBV7-9|TRBD1|.
TGTGCCAGCAGCTTAGGCAGACAGGGGGGCGACTATGGCTACACCTTC
CASSLGRQGGDYGYTF
>TRBJ2-3|TRBV7-3|TRBD2|few
TGTGCCAGCAGCCTCTACAGCGGGAGCATGGATACGCAGTATTTT
CASSLYSGSMDTQYF
>TRBJ2-4|TRBV2|.|.
TGTGCCAGCAGTGAGGAGGGCGGGACTTACAAAAACATTCAGTACTTC
CASSEEGGTYKNIQYF
>TRBJ2-1|TRBV10-2|TRBD2|few
TGCGCCAGCAGTGATCCAGGGCTAAGCGGGAGTAATGAGCAGTTCTTC
CASSDPGLSGSNEQFF
>TRBJ2-3|TRBV11-2|TRBD2|once
TGTGCCAGCAGTCGAGGCCTTGGTAGCGGGACAATCACAGATACGCAGTATTTT
CASSRGLGSGTITDTQYF
>TRBJ1-1|TRBV7-9|.|.
TGTGCCAGCAGCGTACAGGAGCGGAACACTGAAGCTTTCTTT
CASSVQERNTEAFF
>TRBJ2-7|TRBV7-6|TRBD1|once
TGTGCCAGCAGCGTCCCGGGACAGGGTGGCGAGCAGTACTTC
CASSVPGQGGEQYF
>TRBJ2-7|TRBV30|.|few
TGTGCCTGGAGTCAGGACAGCGAGCAGTACTTC
CAWSQDSEQYF
>TRBJ1-3|TRBV10-3|.|.
TGTGCCATCAGGGGGGCCTCTGGAAACACCATATATTTT
CAIRGASGNTIYF
>TRBJ1-1|TRBV29-1|TRBD1|once
TGCAGCGTGACAGGGGGATTGGTAAGGGCTGAAGCTTTCTTT
CSVTGGLVRAEAFF
>TRBJ1-5|TRBV5-6|.|.
TGTGCCAGCAGCTTGGGACACTTATCCAATCAGCCCCAGCATTTT
CASSLGHLSNQPQHF
>TRBJ2-3|TRBV19|TRBD2|.
TGTGCCAGTAGTATAGCTAGCGGGAGGGCAGATACGCAGTATTTT
CASSIASGRADTQYF
>TRBJ2-7|TRBV9|TRBD1|.
TGTGCCAGCAGCGTAGCCGGACAGGGCTACGAGCAGTACTTC
CASSVAGQGYEQYF
>TRBJ2-1|TRBV5-6|.|.
TGTGCCAGCAGCGTAAGAGGCGACAATGAGCAGTTCTTC
CASSVRGDNEQFF
>TRBJ2-3|TRBV12-5|TRBD1|.
TGTGCTAGTGGTCCGGGACAGAGCACAGATACGCAGTATTTT
CASGPGQSTDTQYF
>TRBJ1-1|TRBV14|.|once
TGTGCCAGCAGCCAAGATTGGGCAGGGCTGAGGTCCTTGGGAGGCACTGAAGCTTTCTTT
CASSQDWAGLRSLGGTEAFF
>TRBJ2-1|TRBV5-6|.|.
TGTGCCAGCAGCTTTGGCGGGCTCTACAATGAGCAGTTCTTC
CASSFGGLYNEQFF
>TRBJ2-3|TRBV29-1|TRBD2|.
TGCAGCGTTGAAGATGGGCTAGCGGGAGTGACGCAGTATTTT
CSVEDGLAGVTQYF
>TRBJ1-6|TRBV14|.|.
TGTGCCAGCAGCCAAGGGTTTCCCGGGAGTACCCTCCACTTT
CASSQGFPGSTLHF
>TRBJ2-2|TRBV7-6|TRBD1|.
TGTGCCAGCAGCACGGACAGGGTCACCGGGGAGCTGTTTTTT
CASSTDRVTGELFF
>TRBJ1-2|TRBV7-8|TRBD1|.
TGTGCCAGCAGCTCAGGGACAGTGGACTATGGCTACACCTTC
CASSSGTVDYGYTF
>TRBJ2-7|TRBV19|.|.
TGTGCCAGTAGTGCGATCACAGGATCCTACGAGCAGTACTTC
CASSAITGSYEQYF
>TRBJ1-1|TRBV18|TRBD1|.
TGTGCCAGCTCACCTACCGGGACAGGGGTTTACACTGAAGCTTTCTTT
CASSPTGTGVYTEAFF
>TRBJ2-7|TRBV4-3|TRBD2|.
TGCGCCAGCAGCCAAGATACTAGCGGGAGTGTGTACGAGCAGTACTTC
CASSQDTSGSVYEQYF
>TRBJ2-3|TRBV7-2|TRBD2|.
TGTGCCAGCAGCTTTCGGGGAGCGGGAGGCCCAGATACGCAGTATTTT
CASSFRGAGGPDTQYF
>TRBJ2-3|TRBV7-8|TRBD2|.
TGTGCCAGCAACCGCGGACTAGCGGGAGGGCGATCTAGCACAGATACGCAGTATTTT
CASNRGLAGGRSSTDTQYF
>TRBJ1-1|TRBV7-2|TRBD1|.
TGTGCCAGCAGCTTTACGCAGGGGGGAAACACTGAAGCTTTCTTT
CASSFTQGGNTEAFF
>TRBJ2-4|TRBV28|TRBD2|.
TGTGCCAGCAGTTTGCTAGCGGGAGACCCCAAAAACATTCAGTACTTC
CASSLLAGDPKNIQYF
>TRBJ2-1|TRBV10-3|TRBD2|.
TGTGCCATCAGTGAAGAGCGACTAGCGCGTCACAATGAGCAGTTCTTC
CAISEERLARHNEQFF
>TRBJ2-3|TRBV28|TRBD2|.
TGTGCCAGCAGTTTTACGGGAGGCGCAGATACGCAGTATTTT
CASSFTGGADTQYF
>TRBJ2-3|TRBV4-2|TRBD2|.
TGTGCCAGCAGCCGACGGCCGGGACTAGCGGGAGGGGGGGAAGATACGCAGTATTTT
CASSRRPGLAGGGEDTQYF
>TRBJ2-7|TRBV5-1|TRBD2|.
TGCGCCAGCAGCTCGCAGCGGACTAGCGGACGACCGGGTGAGCAGTACTTC
CASSSQRTSGRPGEQYF
>TRBJ1-5|TRBV28|TRBD1|.
TGTGCCAGCAGTCCCTTCCGGGACAGATTCAACCAGCCCCAGCATTTT
CASSPFRDRFNQPQHF